The sequence of this T cell receptor beta chain was determined in a study of T cells in Graves' hyperthyroidism and ophthalmopathy. The CDR3 is 16 amino acids. Germline-derived CDR1 and CDR2 are SGHVS and FQNEAQ. Trimming pared 3 bases from V and 1 base from J, leaving 15 bases between. The TCR beta CDR3 regions underwent amplification using RNA transcripts as the source. Initially, a first-round RT-PCR of the TCR CDR3 employed the HTBI primer set. MiXCR was run by TCRdb on the multiplex PCR reads, yielding one entry per CDR3 protein. The sample holds fewer than 550,000 distinct CDR3 sequences, approximately 25% seen once. Duration under 3 months, a NOSPECS grade of at least 4, and a Clinical Activity Score of at least 3 characterized the ophthalmopathy patients. Clinical symptoms, serum thyroxine and TRAb, thyroid ultrasound and orbital computed tomography were used for the diagnoses.

Material for sequencing was blood. The origin of this receptor is a woman in her thirties with Graves' ophthalmopathy. The chain recombines TRBV7-8 with TRBJ1-1, with D tentatively TRBD1 (5 bases). CDR3 loop: CASSLMRAGQNTEAFF. In nucleotides, the CDR3 is TGTGCCAGCAGCTTGATGAGGGCGGGGCAGAACACTGAAGCTTTCTTT.